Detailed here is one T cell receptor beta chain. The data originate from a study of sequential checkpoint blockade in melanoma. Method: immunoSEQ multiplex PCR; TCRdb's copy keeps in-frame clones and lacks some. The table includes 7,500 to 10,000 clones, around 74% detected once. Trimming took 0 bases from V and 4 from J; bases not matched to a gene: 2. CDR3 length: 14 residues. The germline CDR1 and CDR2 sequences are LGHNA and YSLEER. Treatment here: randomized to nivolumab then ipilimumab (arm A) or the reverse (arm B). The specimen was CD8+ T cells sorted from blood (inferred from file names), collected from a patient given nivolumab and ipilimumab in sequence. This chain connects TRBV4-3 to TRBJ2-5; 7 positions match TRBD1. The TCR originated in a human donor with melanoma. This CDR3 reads CASSQDTGVETQYF. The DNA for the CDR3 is TGCGCCAGCAGCCAAGATACAGGGGTAGAGACCCAGTACTTC.